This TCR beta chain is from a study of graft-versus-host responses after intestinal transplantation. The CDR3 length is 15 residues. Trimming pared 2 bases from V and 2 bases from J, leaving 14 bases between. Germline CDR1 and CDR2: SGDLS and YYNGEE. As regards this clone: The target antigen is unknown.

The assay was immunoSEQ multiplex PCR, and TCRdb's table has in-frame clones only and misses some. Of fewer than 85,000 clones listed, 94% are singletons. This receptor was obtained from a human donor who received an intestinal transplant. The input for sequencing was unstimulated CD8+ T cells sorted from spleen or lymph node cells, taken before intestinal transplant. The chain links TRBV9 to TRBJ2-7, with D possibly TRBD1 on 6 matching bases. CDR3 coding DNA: TGTGCCAGCAGCGTGACAGGATTGCCGACCTACGAGCAGTACTTC. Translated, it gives CASSVTGLPTYEQYF.